A single sample is the source of the 28 T cell receptor beta chains below, sequenced in a study of T cell responses to AZD1222 COVID-19 vaccine. Repertoires were generated with immunoSEQ multiplex PCR, while TCRdb's copy carries only in-frame clones and drops some. The sample contains roughly 100,000 clones, 84% of which appear only once. The sample was peripheral blood, taken on day 0 of AZD1222 vaccination. Receptors were obtained from an adult in good health.

The chain employs TRBV11-3 and TRBJ2-5, with D maybe TRBD2 (5 bases). The V end was cut by 1 base, the J end by 6 bases, with 12 bases between. The CDR3 is 14 residues long. CDR1 SGHNT and CDR2 YENEEA come from the germline V gene. In nucleotides, the CDR3 is TGTGCCAGCAGCTTAGGGAGGACTTCCCAGACCCAGTACTTC. It is translated as CASSLGRTSQTQYF.

This chain connects TRBV3-1 (or the pseudogene TRBV3-2) to TRBJ1-2; D is possibly TRBD1 (5 bases). The CDR3 covers 20 residues. Germline CDR1 is LGHDT and CDR2 is YNNKEL (reference sequence). V was pared by 0 bases and J by 0 bases, with 23 bases between. CDR3 residues: CASSQESGRGRRRTNYGYTF. CDR3 coding DNA: TGTGCCAGCAGCCAAGAATCAGGGCGGGGTCGACGGCGGACTAACTATGGCTACACCTTC.

This chain joins TRBV5-6 and TRBJ1-3; D gene uncertain. The germline V gene has CDR1 SGHDT and CDR2 YYEEEE. V was cut by 4 bases and J by 0 bases, with 14 bases left in between. The CDR3 has 16 amino acids. CDR3 sequence: CASSPTMALSGNTIYF. CDR3 bases: TGTGCCAGCAGCCCAACCATGGCGCTCTCTGGAAACACCATATATTTT.

This sequence joins TRBV12-3 or TRBV12-4 and TRBJ1-5; the D is unclear. CDR3 size: 12 residues. V was shortened by 3 bases and J by 5 bases, with 5 bases between the two germline ends. CDR3: CASSFSDQPQHF. In nucleotides, the CDR3 is TGTGCCAGCAGTTTTTCGGATCAGCCCCAGCATTTT.

The rearrangement joins TRBV27 to TRBJ2-7, with 12 positions matching TRBD2. CDR3 length: 15 residues. Trimming took 0 bases from V and 7 from J; bases not matched to a gene: 4. The V gene's germline CDR1 is MNHEY and CDR2 SMNVEV (reference sequence). The CDR3 sequence: CASSLSASGRAEQYF. CDR3 nucleotides: TGTGCCAGCAGTTTATCAGCTAGCGGGAGGGCGGAGCAGTACTTC.

The chain couples TRBV3-1 (or the pseudogene TRBV3-2) to TRBJ2-3, with a possible D match to TRBD2 (6 bases). This CDR3 comprises 14 residues. Germline assignment: CDR1 LGHDT and CDR2 YNNKEL (reference sequence). The germline V and J ends were trimmed by 4 bases and 4 bases, with 12 bases remaining between them. CDR3 loop: CASSPRTNADTQYF. CDR3 DNA sequence: TGTGCCAGCAGCCCCAGGACTAATGCAGATACGCAGTATTTT.

For the CDR3, the DNA is TGTGCCAGCACAGGCGGGATAGCCGATACGCAGTATTTT. Its translation: CASTGGIADTQYF. The chain uses TRBV9 and TRBJ2-3; D is perhaps TRBD2 (6 bases). This CDR3 has 13 residues. Trimming removed 6 bases at V and 6 bases at J, with 14 bases between. Per the germline V gene, CDR1 is SGDLS and CDR2 is YYNGEE.

V and J are TRBV27 and TRBJ1-6; 9 bases match TRBD1. The V segment lost 6 bases and the J segment 6 bases; nucleotides outside the gene matches: 6. Germline V gene data show CDR1 as MNHEY and CDR2 as SMNVEV (reference sequence). The CDR3 is 15 amino acids. The CDR3 nucleotides are TGTGCCAGCAGACCCGGGACAGGGTTTAATTCACCCCTCCACTTT. It specifies CASRPGTGFNSPLHF.

V gene TRBV3-1 (or the pseudogene TRBV3-2) combines with J gene TRBJ2-2; 13 positions agree with TRBD2. The CDR3 loop spans 19 amino acids. Germline lookup yields CDR1 LGHDT and CDR2 YNNKEL (reference sequence). Trimming cost V 4 bases and J 6 bases; bases outside gene matches: 14. CDR3 DNA sequence: TGTGCCAGCAGCCCCCCCCAGGGAGGACTAGCGGGAGCGGCCGGGGAGCTGTTTTTT. Translation: CASSPPQGGLAGAAGELFF.

In regard to this clone: The junction and the germline gene differ at one end; a read error may be behind it. V is TRBV7-2 and J is TRBJ2-1; D may be TRBD2 (6 bases). Germline V gene sequence: CDR1 SGHTA, CDR2 FQGNSA. The CDR3 runs to 15 residues. DNA of the CDR3: TGTGCCAGCAGCCTAGCGCGACAGCGATACAATGAGCAGTTCTTC. Translated, it gives CASSLARQRYNEQFF.

This chain links TRBV6-5 with TRBJ2-2; D gene ambiguous. The germline gives CDR1 MNHEY, CDR2 SVGAGI. Trimming stripped 0 bases from V and 2 bases from J, with 4 bases between. The CDR3 is made up of 14 amino acids. The CDR3 spells CASSYSSNTGELFF. CDR3 sequence (DNA): TGTGCCAGCAGTTACTCGTCCAACACCGGGGAGCTGTTTTTT.

The chain recombines TRBV5-5 with TRBJ2-7; no clear D gene. The germline V and J ends were trimmed by 3 bases and 6 bases, with 16 bases remaining between them. The CDR3 has 14 residues. Germline V gives CDR1 SGHKS, CDR2 YYEKEE (reference sequence). This CDR3 reads CASSSARKVAEQYV. CDR3 DNA: TGTGCCAGCAGCTCAGCGCGGAAGGTGGCCGAGCAGTACGTC.

In DNA form, the CDR3 reads TGTGCCAGCAGCATTCAATACGAGCAGTACTTC. Its protein is CASSIQYEQYF. The chain couples TRBV7-2 to TRBJ2-7; D is uncertain. V lost 5 bases and J lost 4, with 6 bases in between. The CDR3 runs 11 residues. Germline V lookup: CDR1 SGHTA, CDR2 FQGNSA.

Here the CDR3 reads CASSGGLLGMNTEAFF. CDR3 coding DNA: TGTGCCAGCAGTGGGGGACTGCTGGGGATGAACACTGAAGCTTTCTTT. V is TRBV6-1 and J is TRBJ1-1; tentative D call: TRBD1 (5 bases). This CDR3 is built from 16 residues. The ends were cut back, 4 bases at V and 0 bases at J, with 15 bases in the middle. CDR1 is MNHNS and CDR2 is SASEGT in the germline V gene.

The V and J genes are TRBV3-1 (or the pseudogene TRBV3-2) and TRBJ2-5, with D perhaps matching TRBD1 (5 bases). This CDR3 contains 15 residues. Trimming cost V 3 bases and J 5 bases, with 16 bases left between them. Germline V lookup: CDR1 LGHDT, CDR2 YNNKEL (reference sequence). The CDR3 region has the DNA TGTGCCAGCAGCCACTACAGGCCCTCCGGGGAGACCCAGTACTTC. Encoded protein: CASSHYRPSGETQYF.

The chain links TRBV11-2 to TRBJ1-5; a weak D match, TRBD1 (6 bases). V dropped 3 bases and J dropped 2 bases, with 8 bases sitting between them. CDR3 length: 14 amino acids. Germline CDR1 and CDR2: SGHAT and FQNNGV. The CDR3 region has the DNA TGTGCCAGCAGCTTGGCAGGGGGCAATCAGCCCCAGCATTTT. Translated, it gives CASSLAGGNQPQHF.

The chain's CDR3 is CASRYNTEAFF. In nucleotides, the CDR3 is TGTGCCAGCAGGTACAACACTGAAGCTTTCTTT. The chain employs TRBV6-5 and TRBJ1-1, with unresolved D. Looked up from germline, CDR1 is MNHEY and CDR2 is SVGAGI. The CDR3 totals 11 residues. Trimming removed 6 bases from V and 2 bases from J, with 4 bases in between.

The chain couples TRBV18 to TRBJ1-5; perhaps TRBD1 as D (6 bases). The CDR3 covers 13 residues. The V gene lost 3 bases and the J gene lost 6 bases, with 9 bases spanning the gap. Germline-derived CDR1 and CDR2 are KGHSH and LQKENI. The DNA of the CDR3 is TGTGCCAGCTCACCCGGGGGCGGTCAGCCCCAGCATTTT. Protein sequence: CASSPGGGQPQHF.

The genes are TRBV7-2 and TRBJ2-3; no clear D. Germline V CDR1 and CDR2: SGHTA, FQGNSA. The CDR3 has 15 residues. Trimming took off 3 bases at V and 5 bases at J, with 15 bases between the two ends. CDR3 amino acids: CASSFFGRIGDTQYF. For the CDR3, the DNA is TGTGCCAGCAGCTTTTTTGGGCGAATTGGAGATACGCAGTATTTT. Supplemented by reference TRBV7-2 and TRBJ2-3, the full variable domain reads GAGVSQSPSNKVTEKGKDVELRCDPISGHTALYWYRQSLGQGLEFLIYFQGNSAPDKSGLPSDRFSAERTGGSVSTLTIQRTQQEDSAVYLCASSFFGRIGDTQYFGPGTRLTVL.

The chain employs TRBV24-1 and TRBJ2-3; a possible D gene is TRBD2 (5 bases). The CDR3 totals 17 residues. Germline assignment: CDR1 KGHDR and CDR2 SFDVKD. The V end was cut by 0 bases, the J end by 8 bases, with 20 bases between. As DNA, the CDR3 is TGTGCCACCAGTGATTTGCGGTTTAGTACCCGGGGTCGTACGCAGTATTTT. Amino acids: CATSDLRFSTRGRTQYF.

For the CDR3, the DNA is TGTGCCAGCAGCCAAAAATTTAACTCCGGGGAGCTGTTTTTT. Its translation is CASSQKFNSGELFF. The V call is TRBV14, the J call TRBJ2-2; unclear D gene. The CDR3 loop spans 14 amino acids. The V end was cut by 2 bases, the J end by 6 bases, with 10 bases between. Germline assignment: CDR1 SGHDN and CDR2 FVKESK.

V and J are TRBV5-1 and TRBJ2-7; 8 bases are a match to TRBD1. Trimming took 2 bases from V and 3 from J; bases not matched to a gene: 7. CDR1 and CDR2 from the germline V gene are SGHRS and YFSETQ. There are 15 residues in the CDR3. For the CDR3, the DNA is TGCGCCAGCAGCTTAACGGACAGGGAAGACTACGAGCAGTACTTC. Translated: CASSLTDREDYEQYF. Looking up the rest from reference TRBV5-1 and TRBJ2-7 gives the full variable domain: KAGVTQTPRYLIKTRGQQVTLSCSPISGHRSVSWYQQTPGQGLQFLFEYFSETQRNKGNFPGRFSGRQFSNSRSEMNVSTLELGDSALYLCASSLTDREDYEQYFGPGTRLTVT.

The chain recombines TRBV6-5 with TRBJ2-1; the match to TRBD1 covers 9 bases. J was trimmed by 8 bases and V by 8 bases; bases with no gene match: 10. The CDR3 covers 14 residues. Germline lookup yields CDR1 MNHEY and CDR2 SVGAGI. The CDR3 DNA follows: TGTGCCAGCTTTGCACCGGGACAGGGATATGAGCAGTTCTTC. The encoded protein is CASFAPGQGYEQFF.

The chain recombines TRBV27 with TRBJ1-1, with TRBD1 identical over 7 bases. The CDR3 spans 14 residues. V gave up 5 bases and J gave up 4 bases; unmatched junction bases: 7. Germline V gene sequence: CDR1 MNHEY, CDR2 SMNVEV (reference sequence). This CDR3 reads CASSLRQGATEAFF. The DNA of the CDR3 is TGTGCCAGCAGTCTTCGACAGGGTGCCACTGAAGCTTTCTTT.

This rearrangement joins TRBV5-1 to TRBJ2-7; no clear D gene. V was shortened by 2 bases and J by 1 base, with 13 bases between the two germline ends. The CDR3 totals 15 residues. CDR1 and CDR2 (germline): SGHRS, YFSETQ. The CDR3 protein is CASSLGWQVSYEQYF. The DNA of the CDR3 is TGCGCCAGCAGCTTAGGATGGCAAGTATCCTACGAGCAGTACTTC.

The chain recombines TRBV5-4 with TRBJ2-5; D possibly corresponds to TRBD1 (5 bases). Germline lookup yields CDR1 SGHNT and CDR2 YYREEE (reference sequence). The CDR3 is 14 amino acids. V lost 0 bases and J lost 4, with 10 bases in between. CDR3 bases: TGTGCCAGCAGCTTGGAGGGGCCGGGAGAGACCCAGTACTTC. Its protein product is CASSLEGPGETQYF.

The chain joins TRBV3-1 (or the pseudogene TRBV3-2) to TRBJ1-2; 8 nucleotides match TRBD1. The CDR3 consists of 14 residues. V was clipped by 4 bases and J by 7 bases; unmatched bases: 8. CDR1 and CDR2 from the germline V gene are LGHDT and YNNKEL (reference sequence). CDR3 nucleotides: TGTGCCAGCAGCCCCATCTCGACAGGGGTTGGCTACACCTTC. Its translation is CASSPISTGVGYTF.

The gene calls are TRBV7-2 and TRBJ1-2; TRBD1 is a possible D gene (5 bases). Trimming removed 1 base at V and 7 bases at J, with 7 bases between. Germline assignment: CDR1 SGHTA and CDR2 FQGNSA. The CDR3 loop spans 12 amino acids. This chain's CDR3 is CASSLGGPGYTF. CDR3 nucleotides: TGTGCCAGCAGCTTAGGGGGCCCTGGCTACACCTTC.